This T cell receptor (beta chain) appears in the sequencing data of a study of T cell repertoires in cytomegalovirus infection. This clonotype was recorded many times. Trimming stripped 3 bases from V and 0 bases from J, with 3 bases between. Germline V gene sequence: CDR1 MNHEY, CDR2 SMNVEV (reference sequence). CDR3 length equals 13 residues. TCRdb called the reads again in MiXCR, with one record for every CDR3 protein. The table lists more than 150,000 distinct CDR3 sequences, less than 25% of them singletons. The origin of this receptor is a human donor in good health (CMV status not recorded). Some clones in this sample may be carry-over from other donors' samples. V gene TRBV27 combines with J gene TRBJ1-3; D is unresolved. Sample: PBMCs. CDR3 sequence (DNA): TGTGCCAGCAGTTTTAGCTCTGGAAACACCATATATTTT. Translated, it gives CASSFSSGNTIYF.